The 18 T cell receptor beta chains below all came from one sample that was sequenced in a study of cytomegalovirus exposure and HLA in healthy donors. The PCR used 60 Vbeta and 13 Jbeta primers. Sequencing was performed with immunoSEQ multiplex PCR; in TCRdb, only in-frame clones are kept and a portion is missing. The sample has approximately 160,000 clones, 70% to 90% seen once; the top ten hold 4.8%. The sample was PBMCs. These receptors all come from a girl between 5 and 17 years old in good health and CMV-seropositive.

The chain employs TRBV7-9 and TRBJ2-7; D remains unclear. Trimming removed 3 bases at V and 6 bases at J, with 9 bases between. Per germline, CDR1 SEHNR and CDR2 FQNEAQ (reference sequence). CDR3 length: 12 amino acids. CDR3 DNA sequence: TGTGCCAGCAGCTTGAGCTACGGCGAGCAGTACTTC. This codes for CASSLSYGEQYF.

The chain links TRBV6-6 to TRBJ2-5, with 9 bases matching TRBD1. This CDR3 is 15 amino acids long. Per germline, CDR1 MNHNY and CDR2 SVGAGI (reference sequence). The V and J ends lost 4 bases and 3 bases, in that order; junction bases with no gene match: 6. The CDR3 DNA is TGTGCCAGCAGTTCGACCGGGACAGGGAAAGAGACCCAGTACTTC. Protein: CASSSTGTGKETQYF.

V gene TRBV6-1 combines with J gene TRBJ2-1; 14 bases match TRBD2. The CDR3 extends over 16 amino acids. The junction had 6 bases not matched to a gene; V was cut back by 2 bases and J by 9 bases. The germline V gene encodes CDR1 MNHNS and CDR2 SASEGT. Here the CDR3 DNA reads TGTGCCAGCAGTGAATTTCCGACTAGCGGGGGGGCTGAGCAGTTCTTC. Protein product: CASSEFPTSGGAEQFF.

On this clone: A junction boundary mismatches the germline segment, possibly from a read error. The chain carries TRBV7-9 and TRBJ2-7; 9 nucleotides match TRBD1. The V gene's germline CDR1 is SEHNR and CDR2 FQNEAQ (reference sequence). This CDR3 has 14 amino acids. The CDR3 DNA follows: TGTGCCAGCAGCTTACCCGGGACAGGGAACGAGCAGCACTTC. This encodes CASSLPGTGNEQHF.

This chain links TRBV18 with TRBJ1-1; 7 positions agree with TRBD1. The CDR3 runs 16 residues. Germline assignment: CDR1 KGHSH and CDR2 LQKENI. After removal of 0 bases from V and 2 bases from J, the junction contained 6 bases not matched to a gene. In nucleotides, the CDR3 is TGTGCCAGCTCACCACCTCCAGCAGGGGGTAACACTGAAGCTTTCTTT. Protein sequence: CASSPPPAGGNTEAFF. Variable domain in full (rest from reference TRBV18 and TRBJ1-1): NAGVMQNPRHLVRRRGQEARLRCSPMKGHSHVYWYRQLPEEGLKFMVYLQKENIIDESGMPKERFSAEFPKEGPSILRIQQVVRGDSAAYFCASSPPPAGGNTEAFFGQGTRLTVV.

V is TRBV18 and J is TRBJ2-3; 8 positions match TRBD1. V dropped 3 bases and J dropped 5; count of bases not matched to a gene: 4. The CDR3 loop spans 14 amino acids. The germline V gene encodes CDR1 KGHSH and CDR2 LQKENI. The CDR3: CASSPRTGRDTQYF. CDR3 DNA sequence: TGTGCCAGCTCACCGCGGACAGGGAGAGATACGCAGTATTTT.

The chain is built from TRBV27 and TRBJ1-2; TRBD1 aligns across 9 bases. Germline trimming cut 0 bases from V and 0 bases from J; bases unmatched to any gene: 5. The V gene's germline CDR1 is MNHEY and CDR2 SMNVEV (reference sequence). The CDR3 is 17 residues long. The DNA for the CDR3 is TGTGCCAGCAGTTTATCGACAGGGGGGATAACTAACTATGGCTACACCTTC. This sequence encodes CASSLSTGGITNYGYTF.

This chain connects TRBV6-6 to TRBJ2-1, with D maybe TRBD1 (6 bases). The V end was cut by 6 bases, the J end by 2 bases, with 11 bases between. The CDR3 runs to 14 residues. Looked up from germline, CDR1 is MNHNY and CDR2 is SVGAGI (reference sequence). CDR3 sequence reads: CASRIRDTYNEQFF. In DNA, the CDR3 is TGTGCCAGCAGGATCCGGGACACCTACAATGAGCAGTTCTTC.

The J gene is TRBJ1-2, the V gene TRBV12-5; possible D gene TRBD1, 6 bases. The CDR3 has 14 amino acids. V lost 3 bases and J 5 bases, leaving 13 bases between the germline ends. CDR1 and CDR2 from the germline V gene are LGHNT and FRNRAP. The CDR3 bases are TGTGCTAGTGGTTTTAGGACAGCTTTGTATGGCTACACCTTC. This encodes CASGFRTALYGYTF.

The chain joins TRBV2 to TRBJ1-3; no firm D call. The CDR3 consists of 14 residues. Trimming removed 5 bases from V and 2 bases from J, with 10 bases in between. Germline V gene lookup returns CDR1 SNHLY and CDR2 FYNNEI. As DNA, the CDR3 is TGTGCCAGCAGTCGGGGTGAGGCTGGAAACACCATATATTTT. Translating it yields CASSRGEAGNTIYF.

V and J are TRBV6-1 and TRBJ2-7; 8 bases agree with TRBD1. The length of the CDR3 is 13 residues. Trimming took 6 bases from V and 3 from J; bases not matched to a gene: 4. The V gene's germline CDR1 is MNHNS and CDR2 SASEGT. The CDR3 DNA reads as TGTGCCAGCAGGGGGGACAGGCTCTACGAGCAGTACTTC. This codes for CASRGDRLYEQYF.

The gene calls are TRBV2 and TRBJ1-4; D may be TRBD1 (5 bases). V dropped 6 bases and J dropped 6 bases, with 17 bases sitting between them. CDR3 length: 15 amino acids. From germline, CDR1 is SNHLY and CDR2 FYNNEI. CDR3 coding DNA: TGTGCCAGCAGCCGCCGGGACTCAAGGGATGAAAAACTGTTTTTT. It specifies CASSRRDSRDEKLFF.

The V and J genes are TRBV14 and TRBJ1-2, with TRBD1 matching over 8 bases. Germline CDR1 is SGHDN and CDR2 is FVKESK. The CDR3 runs to 13 residues. V was clipped by 2 bases and J by 4 bases; unmatched bases: 0. The CDR3 sequence: CASSQTGGYGYTF. As DNA, the CDR3 is TGTGCCAGCAGCCAAACAGGGGGCTATGGCTACACCTTC.

This clone was counted between two and nine times. The chain recombines TRBV19 with TRBJ1-2; a weak D match, TRBD1 (6 bases). From germline, CDR1 is LNHDA and CDR2 SQIVND (reference sequence). This CDR3 is 14 amino acids long. V shed 2 bases and J shed 4 bases, with 11 bases lying between them. CDR3 coding DNA: TGTGCCAGTAGTATATCGGCCAGGGGCTATGGCTACACCTTC. Translation gives CASSISARGYGYTF.

This clone came up a few times. This chain links TRBV6-1 with TRBJ1-2; 9 positions match TRBD1. V shed 6 bases and J 3 bases; nucleotides not matched to a gene: 8. Per germline, CDR1 MNHNS and CDR2 SASEGT. The CDR3 is 15 residues long. The CDR3 sequence: CASRGTGTGHYGYTF. The CDR3 region has the DNA TGTGCCAGCAGAGGCACCGGGACAGGGCACTATGGCTACACCTTC.

V gene TRBV11-3 combines with J gene TRBJ2-4; 10 positions match TRBD1. This CDR3 comprises 15 residues. V was pared by 4 bases and J by 6 bases, with 6 bases of the junction left unmatched. Germline V gene data show CDR1 as SGHNT and CDR2 as YENEEA. The CDR3 DNA reads as TGTGCCAGCAGCTCGAGACAGGGGGCAACAAACATTCAGTACTTC. It yields the protein CASSSRQGATNIQYF.

The rearrangement links TRBV29-1 to TRBJ1-1; TRBD1 agrees at 9 bases. This CDR3 comprises 13 residues. The germline V gene encodes CDR1 SQVTM and CDR2 ANQGSEA. V lost 6 bases, J lost 5 bases, and 7 bases stayed unmatched. CDR3 protein: CSVGQGVGTEAFF. The CDR3 DNA sequence: TGCAGCGTGGGACAGGGCGTGGGAACTGAAGCTTTCTTT.

This chain connects TRBV6-1 to TRBJ1-2, with a weak D call TRBD1 (5 bases). Germline lookup yields CDR1 MNHNS and CDR2 SASEGT. Trimming shortened V by 1 base and J by 7 bases, and 22 bases separated the two germline ends. This CDR3 has 17 residues. CDR3 coding DNA: TGTGCCAGCAGTGAAGTGGGTTGGGGGGAGGTATCGGCTGGCTACACCTTC. It codes for CASSEVGWGEVSAGYTF.